This T cell receptor beta chain is from a study of neoadjuvant anti-PD-1 for oral cavity cancer. Six replicates per PBMC sample, mostly from roughly 450 ng of genomic DNA. Assay used: immunoSEQ multiplex PCR; TCRdb lists only in-frame clones, some missing. The data show around 70,000 clones, roughly 85% seen once. Time point described: after neoadjuvant nivolumab, at surgical resection. Trimming removed 5 bases from V and 1 base from J; junction bases left unmatched: 10. This CDR3 region has 17 residues. Germline CDR1 and CDR2: SGHVS and FNYEAQ. The sample was PBMCs, taken after nivolumab (anti-PD-1) treatment. The chain joins TRBV7-6 to TRBJ2-3; the match to TRBD1 covers 9 bases. The clonotype comes from a person aged 35-79 years with oral cavity squamous cell carcinoma. DNA for the CDR3: TGTGCCAGCAGCCCCGTTGGGGGACAGGGAGGCACAGATACGCAGTATTTT. Amino acids: CASSPVGGQGGTDTQYF.